Listed below are T cell receptor beta chains from one sample, sequenced in a study of blood T cell repertoires in COVID-19. The protocol was immunoSEQ multiplex PCR, while the TCRdb copy is restricted to in-frame clones and leaves out a portion. The repertoire includes approximately 320,000 clones, about 92% of them detected once, and around 2.6% sits in the top ten. The material sequenced was PBMCs or T cells enriched from blood (not recorded which). The source is a man aged 55-75 years who had recovered from COVID-19. The CDR3 runs from the conserved cysteine through the conserved F or W. Some rows have no size entry. The others give once, few or many, or a class for an expanded clone.

j_gene	v_gene	abundance	CDR3aa
TRBJ2-3	TRBV6-4	-	CASSDSSGGADTQYF
TRBJ1-2	TRBV2	-	CASSQAPGGKSQDGYTF
TRBJ2-7	TRBV5-5	-	CASSSLGGSSYEQYF
TRBJ1-1	TRBV4-1	-	CASSHRGVNTEAFF
TRBJ1-2	TRBV12-3/TRBV12-4	-	CASSPGWSSYTF
TRBJ1-5	TRBV12-3/TRBV12-4	-	CASSATSGGPQHF
TRBJ2-2	TRBV5-1	-	CASTLLGPNTGELFF
TRBJ2-7	TRBV5-5	-	CASSFRAGDAYEQYF
TRBJ1-2	TRBV19	-	CASSIRDRTNYGYTF
TRBJ1-1	TRBV6-5	-	CASSKQGGGYTEAFF
TRBJ1-4	TRBV7-9	-	CASSLGSVRGEKLFF
TRBJ2-3	TRBV4-2	-	CASSQDWGSGGADTQYF
TRBJ1-1	TRBV2	-	CASSRGVNTEAFF
TRBJ2-1	TRBV7-2	-	CASSLVGGSYNEQFF
TRBJ2-7	TRBV29-1	once	CSVLQGARLEQYF
TRBJ1-5	TRBV4-3	-	CASSQGTGNQPQHF
TRBJ2-1	TRBV3-1/TRBV3-2	-	CASSPGRLAPYNEQFF
TRBJ2-7	TRBV6-5	-	CASSPPGGYEQYF
TRBJ2-1	TRBV7-2	few	CASSLAGGVSYNEQFF
TRBJ1-1	TRBV30	-	CAWYRVTEAFF
TRBJ2-1	TRBV5-1	-	CASRQLAGGPGEQFF
TRBJ1-1	TRBV2	-	CASSVGTNTEAFF
TRBJ2-7	TRBV27	-	CASSLRTSGSYEQYF
TRBJ2-5	TRBV5-8	-	CASSEGQGIQETQYF
TRBJ1-1	TRBV29-1	few	CSALWGGAGNTEAFF
TRBJ1-6	TRBV4-2	-	CASSQVAGKNSPLHF
TRBJ2-5	TRBV7-2	-	CASSPRDSKETQYF
TRBJ1-4	TRBV19	-	CASRSIQVEKLFF
TRBJ2-2	TRBV6-2/TRBV6-3	-	CASSHPPAEAGSGELFF
TRBJ2-7	TRBV18	once	CASSPPGLGNYEQYF
TRBJ1-5	TRBV29-1	-	CSVSTGVGQPQHF
TRBJ2-5	TRBV27	-	CASSLTGPVRETQYF
TRBJ2-5	TRBV6-1	-	CASSVLAGGGGETQYF
TRBJ2-1	TRBV6-5	once	CASSTAGTGYNEQFF
TRBJ2-5	TRBV11-2	-	CASSLLARTRVETQYF
TRBJ1-2	TRBV9	-	CASTSGQSNYGYTF
TRBJ2-3	TRBV5-1	-	CASSLAGHNTDTQYF
TRBJ1-2	TRBV18	-	CASSPLETRNYGYTF
TRBJ2-3	TRBV7-9	-	CASSRDYFTDTQYF
TRBJ2-2	TRBV7-2	-	CASSSPPWASGIYGELFF
TRBJ1-1	TRBV3-1/TRBV3-2	once	CASSLPGGTEAFF